Each of the 18 T cell receptor beta chains below was sequenced from the same sample in a study of cytomegalovirus exposure and HLA in healthy donors. The PCR ran on 60 Vbeta and 13 Jbeta primers. Clones were sequenced by immunoSEQ multiplex PCR, and TCRdb holds only the in-frame ones, with some missing. The sample shows 150,000 to 200,000 clones, around 77% of them seen only once. The sequenced material came from PBMCs. These receptors were collected from a man between 60 and 75 years old in good health and CMV-seronegative.

The chain is built from TRBV2 and TRBJ2-1; 12 nucleotides align to TRBD2. Germline CDR1 SNHLY, CDR2 FYNNEI. Germline trimming cut 7 bases from V and 8 bases from J; bases unmatched to any gene: 15. The CDR3 is made up of 17 amino acids. The chain's CDR3 is CASNDLAGGPNRDEQFF. The CDR3, as DNA: TGTGCCAGCAACGACCTAGCGGGAGGGCCCAATAGAGATGAGCAGTTCTTC.

This chain connects TRBV6-5 to TRBJ1-5; TRBD1 agrees at 8 bases. The CDR3 runs 15 residues. Trimming took 6 bases from V and 7 from J; bases not matched to a gene: 11. Germline CDR1 MNHEY, CDR2 SVGAGI. CDR3 sequence reads: CASSPTRGRGQPQHF. The CDR3 DNA follows: TGTGCCAGCAGCCCAACCAGGGGGCGCGGGCAGCCCCAGCATTTT.

This clone was counted once. The rearrangement uses TRBV19 and TRBJ2-3; D is unclear. The CDR3 is 12 amino acids. Germline V gene lookup returns CDR1 LNHDA and CDR2 SQIVND (reference sequence). V shed 3 bases and J shed 4 bases, with 5 bases lying between them. For the CDR3, the DNA is TGTGCCAGTAGTATCTCGTCAGATACGCAGTATTTT. Translation: CASSISSDTQYF.

The chain employs TRBV19 and TRBJ1-5, with D unresolved. The CDR3 runs 11 residues. Trimming pared 5 bases from V and 15 bases from J, leaving 14 bases between. Per germline, CDR1 LNHDA and CDR2 SQIVND (reference sequence). The CDR3 DNA reads as TGTGCCAGTAGTTTCCAAACAGAGAGGCATTTT. This encodes CASSFQTERHF.

A single count supports this clone. DNA for the CDR3: TGTGCCAGCAGATACAGGGTAGGCGAGACCCAGTACTTC. Translated: CASRYRVGETQYF. This chain uses TRBV6-1 with TRBJ2-5; possibly TRBD1 for D (6 bases). The V end lost 6 bases, the J end lost 5 bases, and 13 bases lay between the germline ends. Germline CDR1 and CDR2: MNHNS and SASEGT. CDR3 size: 13 residues.

V is TRBV29-1 and J is TRBJ2-7, with D perhaps matching TRBD1 (6 bases). Trimming pared 5 bases from V and 1 base from J, leaving 12 bases between. This CDR3 is built from 13 residues. Germline values: CDR1 SQVTM, CDR2 ANQGSEA. CDR3 residues: CSVTPTGSYEQYF. The CDR3 DNA follows: TGCAGCGTTACGCCAACAGGGTCCTACGAGCAGTACTTC.

The chain joins TRBV19 to TRBJ2-1; 8 bases line up with TRBD2. V lost 9 bases to trimming and J lost 10 bases; unmatched junction nucleotides: 11. The CDR3 sequence is 13 residues long. CDR1 is LNHDA and CDR2 is SQIVND in the germline V gene (reference sequence). This CDR3 reads CASKTAGAKEQFF. DNA for the CDR3: TGTGCCAGCAAAACAGCGGGGGCAAAGGAGCAGTTCTTC. Together with reference TRBV19 and TRBJ2-1, the CDR3 gives the full variable domain: DGGITQSPKYLFRKEGQNVTLSCEQNLNHDAMYWYRQDPGQGLRLIYYSQIVNDFQKGDIAEGYSVSREKKESFPLTVTSAQKNPTAFYLCASKTAGAKEQFFGPGTRLTVL.

The chain links TRBV7-9 to TRBJ1-1; the D is unclear. The V gene's germline CDR1 is SEHNR and CDR2 FQNEAQ (reference sequence). CDR3 length equals 13 residues. The V end was cut by 4 bases, the J end by 5 bases, with 11 bases between. In nucleotides, the CDR3 is TGTGCCAGCAGCTCGCGAGCGGGGACTGAAGCTTTCTTT. It translates to CASSSRAGTEAFF.

The chain joins TRBV5-5 to TRBJ1-5; 9 positions match TRBD1. Unmatched junction bases numbered 11, after V lost 1 base and J lost 3 bases. CDR1 and CDR2 from the germline V gene are SGHKS and YYEKEE (reference sequence). The CDR3 is 18 amino acids. CDR3 residues: CASSLTIRDRVLNQPQHF. The DNA of the CDR3 is TGTGCCAGCAGCTTGACAATCCGGGACAGGGTTCTCAATCAGCCCCAGCATTTT.

The V call is TRBV11-1, the J call TRBJ2-1; D not certain. Germline V CDR1 and CDR2: SGHAT, FQDESV (reference sequence). CDR3 length: 13 amino acids. Trimming removed 1 base at V and 5 bases at J, with 6 bases between. The CDR3 here is CASSLGQNNEQFF. The CDR3 nucleotides read TGTGCCAGCAGCTTAGGACAAAACAATGAGCAGTTCTTC. The full variable domain, with the rest looked up from reference TRBV11-1 and TRBJ2-1, is EAEVAQSPRYKITEKSQAVAFWCDPISGHATLYWYRQILGQGPELLVQFQDESVVDDSQLPKDRFSAERLKGVDSTLKIQPAELGDSAMYLCASSLGQNNEQFFGPGTRLTVL.

The V gene is TRBV6-4, the J gene TRBJ2-5; 9 nucleotides align to TRBD2. Germline V gene sequence: CDR1 MRHNA, CDR2 SNTAGT. With 5 bases clipped from V and 1 base from J, the junction kept 5 bases outside the gene matches. CDR3 length: 15 residues. CDR3 sequence (DNA): TGTGCCAGCAGTAGGGGTAGCGGGAGCCAAGAGACCCAGTACTTC. Its translation is CASSRGSGSQETQYF.

J is TRBJ1-1 and V is TRBV9; D gene ambiguous. Trimming took 3 bases from V and 8 from J, leaving 11 bases between them. The CDR3 contains 12 residues. The germline V gene encodes CDR1 SGDLS and CDR2 YYNGEE. CDR3 loop: CASSATPREAFF. In nucleotides, the CDR3 is TGTGCCAGCAGCGCAACACCCAGGGAAGCTTTCTTT.

CDR3 sequence: CAWSAGGGNQPQHF. Here the CDR3 DNA reads TGTGCCTGGAGTGCCGGAGGGGGCAATCAGCCCCAGCATTTT. The chain combines TRBV30 with TRBJ1-5, with a possible D match to TRBD1 (5 bases). The V gene's germline CDR1 is GTSNPN and CDR2 SVGIG (reference sequence). V gave up 1 base and J gave up 2 bases, with 9 bases separating them. This CDR3 is built from 14 residues.

V is TRBV27 and J is TRBJ2-1; possibly TRBD1 for D (6 bases). The CDR3 has 13 amino acids. Germline V gene data show CDR1 as MNHEY and CDR2 as SMNVEV (reference sequence). The V and J ends lost 5 bases and 7 bases respectively, with 12 bases between them. CDR3 nucleotide sequence: TGTGCCAGCAGTGCACAGGGTTGGAATGAGCAGTTCTTC. This gives the protein CASSAQGWNEQFF.

This clone was observed a single time. This rearrangement joins TRBV2 to TRBJ2-5; TRBD1 aligns across 9 bases. Germline CDR1 and CDR2: SNHLY and FYNNEI. J lost 4 bases, V lost 6 bases, and 6 bases had no gene match. CDR3 size: 14 residues. The CDR3 DNA sequence: TGTGCCAGCAGCGTACAGGGGGCCGTAGAGACCCAGTACTTC. This codes for CASSVQGAVETQYF.

The chain combines TRBV7-3 with TRBJ2-3, with 9 bases matching TRBD2. The CDR3 covers 15 residues. Germline V CDR1 and CDR2: SGHTA, FQGTGA. The trim removed 3 bases at V and 4 bases at J, leaving 5 bases unmatched. CDR3 bases: TGTGCCAGCAGCTTTCGCGGGGGGGCGTCAGATACGCAGTATTTT. This encodes CASSFRGGASDTQYF.

The J gene is TRBJ2-6, the V gene TRBV19; 10 nucleotides agree with TRBD1. Trimming removed 4 bases from V and 1 base from J; junction bases left unmatched: 10. Per germline, CDR1 LNHDA and CDR2 SQIVND (reference sequence). This CDR3 comprises 19 residues. The CDR3 DNA is TGTGCCAGTAGTAGGCGGACAGGGGGGGGCGGATCTGGGGCCAACGTCCTGACTTTC. Amino acid sequence: CASSRRTGGGGSGANVLTF. The whole variable domain, remainder taken from reference TRBV19 and TRBJ2-6, is DGGITQSPKYLFRKEGQNVTLSCEQNLNHDAMYWYRQDPGQGLRLIYYSQIVNDFQKGDIAEGYSVSREKKESFPLTVTSAQKNPTAFYLCASSRRTGGGGSGANVLTFGAGSRLTVL.

The V call is TRBV2, the J call TRBJ1-4, with a possible D match to TRBD1 (6 bases). The CDR3 contains 15 residues. Germline CDR1 and CDR2: SNHLY and FYNNEI. Trimming removed 4 bases from V and 4 bases from J, with 13 bases in between. The CDR3 DNA reads as TGTGCCAGCAGTGCCCCCGCGGACAGTAATGAAAAACTGTTTTTT. It yields the protein CASSAPADSNEKLFF.